This TCR beta chain is drawn from a study of T cells in Graves' hyperthyroidism and ophthalmopathy. The CDR3 regions of TCR beta were amplified from RNA transcripts. TCR CDR3 regions were first amplified by RT-PCR with HTBI primers. TCRdb re-called the multiplex PCR reads through MiXCR, storing one row per CDR3 protein. Of approximately 600,000 distinct CDR3 sequences in the sample, about 15% were seen once. This clonotype has a handful of counts. Its antigen remains unknown. Overall study findings and caveats: A median approximately 6.8 months before onset, the model predicted ophthalmopathy. Most expanded thyroid clonotypes above 0.001 recurred in blood.

CDR1 is LGHDT and CDR2 is YNNKEL in the germline V gene (reference sequence). This CDR3 is built from 15 residues. Trimming removed 4 bases at V and 0 bases at J, with 10 bases between. Not enrolled were patients with uncontrolled infection, other autoimmune disease, pregnancy or lactation. Sequenced sample: blood. This receptor was identified in a woman aged 40 to 50 with Graves' ophthalmopathy. The V gene is TRBV3-1, the J gene TRBJ1-3, with D hard to call. Here the CDR3 DNA reads TGTGCCAGCAGCCTACAGCCAGTCTCTGGAAACACCATATATTTT. As protein: CASSLQPVSGNTIYF. The full variable domain, its missing parts supplied by reference TRBV3-1 and TRBJ1-3, is DTAVSQTPKYLVTQMGNDKSIKCEQNLGHDTMYWYKQDSKKFLKIMFSYNNKELIINETVPNRFSPKSPDKAHLNLHINSLELGDSAVYFCASSLQPVSGNTIYFGEGSWLTVV.